These 23 T cell receptor beta chains originate from one sample sequenced in a study of blood T cell repertoires in COVID-19. Repertoires were generated with immunoSEQ multiplex PCR, while TCRdb's copy carries only in-frame clones and drops some. The sample shows approximately 140,000 clones, around 84% of them seen only once. Sequencing used peripheral blood. These receptors were collected from a man aged 55 to 69 with active or convalescent COVID-19.

The CDR3 sequence is CASSTRQGSHTGELFF. The CDR3 coding sequence is TGTGCCAGCAGCACCCGACAGGGGTCTCACACCGGGGAGCTGTTTTTT. This chain joins TRBV7-2 and TRBJ2-2, with 8 bases identical to TRBD1. CDR1 is SGHTA, CDR2 FQGNSA, per germline. V was clipped by 5 bases and J by 3 bases; unmatched bases: 8. This CDR3 comprises 16 residues.

The gene calls are TRBV19 and TRBJ1-1, with a tentative D call TRBD1 (6 bases). Germline-derived CDR1 and CDR2 are LNHDA and SQIVND (reference sequence). The ends were cut back, 4 bases at V and 4 bases at J, with 13 bases in the middle. There are 14 residues in the CDR3. DNA for the CDR3: TGTGCCAGTAGTAGTTTGGGAGGGGGCACTGAAGCTTTCTTT. It codes for CASSSLGGGTEAFF.

The CDR3 nucleotides are TGTGCCAGCAGCTTGAGGGAGCAGTACTTC. It encodes CASSLREQYF. The V call is TRBV11-2, the J call TRBJ2-7; no clear D gene. Germline lookup yields CDR1 SGHAT and CDR2 FQNNGV. This CDR3 has 10 amino acids. The germline V and J ends were trimmed by 3 bases and 7 bases, with 4 bases remaining between them.

This chain connects TRBV5-4 to TRBJ2-2; D unresolved. CDR3 length equals 14 residues. V was clipped by 1 base and J by 5 bases, with 9 bases between them. Germline V lookup: CDR1 SGHNT, CDR2 YYREEE (reference sequence). CDR3 DNA: TGTGCCAGCAGCTTGATCTTGGAGACCGGGGAGCTGTTTTTT. It is translated as CASSLILETGELFF.

The chain is built from TRBV4-1 and TRBJ2-5; 9 bases are shared with TRBD2. With V trimmed by 6 bases and J by 4 bases, 15 bases remained unmatched. The CDR3 has 17 residues. Germline V gene lookup returns CDR1 MGHRA and CDR2 YSYEKL. CDR3 sequence: CASSSQRLAAMGETQYF. DNA for the CDR3: TGCGCCAGCAGTTCCCAACGACTAGCGGCTATGGGAGAGACCCAGTACTTC.

The chain combines TRBV24-1 with TRBJ2-1; the D gene is possibly TRBD1 (5 bases). There are 16 residues in the CDR3. Germline V gives CDR1 KGHDR, CDR2 SFDVKD. The germline V and J ends were trimmed by 0 bases and 2 bases, with 10 bases remaining between them. The CDR3 loop is CATSDLGRDPYNEQFF. DNA for the CDR3: TGTGCCACCAGTGATTTGGGCAGGGATCCCTACAATGAGCAGTTCTTC.

The gene calls are TRBV7-2 and TRBJ1-2; D not certain. Trimming pared 1 base from V and 8 bases from J, leaving 11 bases between. This CDR3 comprises 13 residues. CDR1 and CDR2 (germline): SGHTA, FQGNSA. CDR3 sequence: CASSLVREMGYTF. The CDR3, as DNA: TGTGCCAGCAGCTTAGTCCGGGAAATGGGCTACACCTTC.

The chain recombines TRBV4-1 with TRBJ2-7; D gene uncertain. The CDR3 is 14 residues long. V lost 1 base, J lost 1 base, and 8 bases lay in between. CDR1 is MGHRA, CDR2 YSYEKL, per germline. The CDR3 here is CASSQGQQSYEQYF. Here the CDR3 DNA reads TGCGCCAGCAGCCAAGGACAACAGTCCTACGAGCAGTACTTC.

The V and J genes are TRBV28 and TRBJ1-1, with D perhaps matching TRBD1 (6 bases). V was clipped by 6 bases and J by 3 bases, with 23 bases between them. This CDR3 is 17 amino acids long. Germline V gene lookup returns CDR1 MDHEN and CDR2 SYDVKM. CDR3 bases: TGTGCCAGCAGCCCCGACAGTGATTACAGGGAACACACTGAAGCTTTCTTT. Translated: CASSPDSDYREHTEAFF.

The chain links TRBV9 to TRBJ2-7; the D gene is possibly TRBD1 (6 bases). V was cut by 0 bases and J by 3 bases, with 10 bases left in between. The CDR3 contains 14 residues. Germline CDR1 reads SGDLS; CDR2 reads YYNGEE. CDR3 amino acids: CASSVGDKLYEQYF. The CDR3, as DNA: TGTGCCAGCAGCGTAGGGGACAAGCTCTACGAGCAGTACTTC.

This clone was picked up one time. The chain carries TRBV28 and TRBJ1-2; the match to TRBD1 covers 7 bases. V gave up 6 bases and J gave up 4 bases; unmatched junction bases: 8. Germline V CDR1 and CDR2: MDHEN, SYDVKM. The CDR3 is made up of 14 amino acids. The CDR3 spells CASSPGTETYGYTF. In nucleotides, the CDR3 is TGTGCCAGCAGCCCCGGGACAGAGACCTATGGCTACACCTTC.

The chain employs TRBV28 and TRBJ2-2; 9 bases are a match to TRBD1. The CDR3 consists of 15 residues. Trimming took 6 bases from V and 4 from J; bases not matched to a gene: 6. CDR1 is MDHEN and CDR2 is SYDVKM in the germline V gene. CDR3 residues: CASRQQGAGTGELFF. The CDR3 DNA follows: TGTGCCAGCAGGCAACAGGGGGCTGGCACCGGGGAGCTGTTTTTT.

The chain uses TRBV7-6 and TRBJ2-3, with a possible D match to TRBD2 (6 bases). Germline CDR1 SGHVS, CDR2 FNYEAQ. V shed 2 bases and J shed 3 bases, with 12 bases lying between them. The CDR3 runs to 15 residues. The CDR3 sequence is CASSLQEGATDTQYF. CDR3 in DNA: TGTGCCAGCAGCTTACAGGAGGGAGCAACAGATACGCAGTATTTT.

In this sample, this clone turned up a few times. The chain joins TRBV27 to TRBJ1-1; 7 bases line up with TRBD1. V shed 5 bases, J shed 0 bases, and the junction held 9 bases outside the gene matches. Germline CDR1 is MNHEY and CDR2 is SMNVEV (reference sequence). The CDR3 runs to 16 residues. Written as DNA, the CDR3 is TGTGCCAGCAGTGAGGGGGCGCGATGGATGAACACTGAAGCTTTCTTT. Translated, it gives CASSEGARWMNTEAFF.

This rearrangement joins TRBV27 to TRBJ1-2; 10 positions match TRBD1. The CDR3 has 16 amino acids. The ends lost 6 bases at V and 0 bases at J; junction bases unmatched: 7. Germline-derived CDR1 and CDR2 are MNHEY and SMNVEV (reference sequence). DNA for the CDR3: TGTGCCAGCAGCATGGGACAGGGGCGGGCTAACTATGGCTACACCTTC. It specifies CASSMGQGRANYGYTF.

The chain uses TRBV7-3 and TRBJ2-3; D not certain. The CDR3 contains 12 residues. The V gene's germline CDR1 is SGHTA and CDR2 FQGTGA. V dropped 2 bases and J dropped 5 bases, with 5 bases sitting between them. The CDR3 DNA follows: TGTGCCAGCAGCTTACTTAGAGATACGCAGTATTTT. Residues: CASSLLRDTQYF.

This chain connects TRBV28 to TRBJ1-5; a weak D match, TRBD1 (5 bases). This CDR3 region has 17 residues. Germline CDR1 MDHEN, CDR2 SYDVKM. Trimming took 6 bases from V and 3 from J, leaving 21 bases between them. This CDR3 is CASRLAILGGVNQPQHF. CDR3 bases: TGTGCCAGCAGACTCGCAATCTTAGGAGGGGTCAATCAGCCCCAGCATTTT. Full variable domain (outside the CDR3, taken from reference TRBV28 and TRBJ1-5): DVKVTQSSRYLVKRTGEKVFLECVQDMDHENMFWYRQDPGLGLRLIYFSYDVKMKEKGDIPEGYSVSREKKERFSLILESASTNQTSMYLCASRLAILGGVNQPQHFGDGTRLSIL.

V and J are TRBV7-6 and TRBJ1-1; D remains unclear. Germline V gene data show CDR1 as SGHVS and CDR2 as FNYEAQ. Trimming pared 5 bases from V and 8 bases from J, leaving 12 bases between. The CDR3 runs 12 residues. The CDR3, as DNA: TGTGCCAGCAGCCTTAGTGGGCAGGAAGCTTTCTTT. Its protein product is CASSLSGQEAFF.

The chain is built from TRBV6-5 and TRBJ2-2; 7 nucleotides agree with TRBD2. The CDR3 extends over 15 amino acids. CDR1 MNHEY and CDR2 SVGAGI come from the germline V gene. The V segment lost 8 bases and the J segment 1 base; nucleotides outside the gene matches: 7. Here the CDR3 DNA reads TGTGCCAGCTCCCGTGGGGGGGGGAACACCGGGGAGCTGTTTTTT. It is translated as CASSRGGGNTGELFF.

The CDR3 loop is CASSLYAGEGTEAFF. The CDR3 DNA reads as TGTGCCAGCTCACTCTACGCCGGCGAGGGCACTGAAGCTTTCTTT. The V gene is TRBV18, the J gene TRBJ1-1; D ambiguous. CDR3 length: 15 amino acids. Trimming cost V 4 bases and J 4 bases, with 16 bases left between them. Germline assignment: CDR1 KGHSH and CDR2 LQKENI.

J is TRBJ1-1 and V is TRBV7-7, with D maybe TRBD1 (6 bases). Germline assignment: CDR1 SSHAT and CDR2 FNYEAQ (reference sequence). The V gene lost 1 base and the J gene lost 3 bases, with 6 bases spanning the gap. This CDR3 contains 13 residues. CDR3 loop: CASSLDRDTEAFF. CDR3 DNA: TGTGCCAGCAGCTTAGACAGGGACACTGAAGCTTTCTTT. Full variable domain (remainder filled in from reference TRBV7-7 and TRBJ1-1): GAGVSQSPRYKVTKRGQDVTLRCDPISSHATLYWYQQALGQGPEFLTYFNYEAQPDKSGLPSDRFSAERPEGSISTLTIQRTEQRDSAMYRCASSLDRDTEAFFGQGTRLTVV.

The J gene is TRBJ1-3, the V gene TRBV9; 9 bases line up with TRBD1. V gave up 4 bases and J gave up 0 bases; unmatched junction bases: 11. The CDR3 loop spans 18 amino acids. From germline, CDR1 is SGDLS and CDR2 YYNGEE. The CDR3: CASSKWDRAALSGNTIYF. The CDR3 coding sequence is TGTGCCAGCAGCAAATGGGACAGGGCGGCTCTCTCTGGAAACACCATATATTTT.

This clone was observed a handful of times. The CDR3 spells CATSRDEVAEAFF. CDR3 sequence (DNA): TGTGCCACCAGCAGAGATGAGGTCGCTGAAGCTTTCTTT. The V and J genes are TRBV15 and TRBJ1-1; D not resolved. With 0 bases removed from V and 6 bases from J, the gap between germline ends came to 8 bases. The CDR3 totals 13 residues. Germline CDR1 LNHNV, CDR2 YYDKDF (reference sequence). The whole variable domain, filled in from reference TRBV15 and TRBJ1-1, reads DAMVIQNPRYQVTQFGKPVTLSCSQTLNHNVMYWYQQKSSQAPKLLFHYYDKDFNNEADTPDNFQSRRPNTSFCFLDIRSPGLGDTAMYLCATSRDEVAEAFFGQGTRLTVV.